This T cell receptor beta chain was observed in a study of T cell responses to AZD1222 COVID-19 vaccine. Study observations and caveats: The donor group comprised mostly white British people and more females; the analysis possibly underestimated clonal diversity.

A few counts support this clone. The antigen is not known. This CDR3 spans 18 amino acids. V lost 2 bases, J lost 0 bases, and 20 bases lay in between. The germline CDR1 and CDR2 sequences are LGHDT and YNNKEL (reference sequence). The repertoire was sequenced with immunoSEQ multiplex PCR; TCRdb's copy has only in-frame clones and lacks some. The top ten clones hold roughly 7.4% of a sample with some 120,000 clones, about nine tenths of them seen once. The receptor was isolated from an adult in good health. The sample was peripheral blood, taken on day 0 of AZD1222 vaccination. V is TRBV3-1 (or the pseudogene TRBV3-2) and J is TRBJ2-7, with D perhaps TRBD1 or TRBD2 (7 bases each). The CDR3 here is CASSQPGEGGTASYEQYF. The DNA of the CDR3 is TGTGCCAGCAGCCAACCAGGGGAGGGAGGGACAGCCTCCTACGAGCAGTACTTC.